This T cell receptor beta chain was identified in a study of identical twins. The ends were cut back, 4 bases at V and 0 bases at J, with 3 bases in the middle. This CDR3 has 12 amino acids. One entry per CDR3 protein, called by TCRdb with MiXCR from the 5' RACE reads. The repertoire holds about 200,000 distinct CDR3 sequences, with 7.5% as singletons. This clonotype was seen many times. The donor group consisted entirely of healthy Caucasians. These data are also associated with another study on yellow fever vaccine responses in identical twins.

Sequenced sample: memory (CD45RO+) T cells sorted from blood. The sequence was collected from a woman under 30 in good health. V and J are TRBV12-3 or TRBV12-4 and TRBJ2-5; unclear D gene. The CDR3 bases are TGTGCCAGCAGTTCCGACCAAGAGACCCAGTACTTC. It yields the protein CASSSDQETQYF.